The rows below give T cell receptor beta chains drawn from one sample of a study of blood T cell repertoires in COVID-19. Produced via immunoSEQ multiplex PCR; TCRdb's table is partial and in-frame only. The sample carries 110,000 to 150,000 clones, around 81% recorded once. Sequenced input: peripheral blood. Every receptor here comes from a human donor in a cohort sampled during active COVID-19. Each CDR3 is given with its conserved first and last residue. The D gene is left open where the match is weak. Not every row has a clone size; where given, it reads once, few, many or a size class.

cdr3_length d_call j_call v_call clone_size cdr3_aa cdr3_nt
15 - TRBJ2-3 TRBV5-4 - CASSSPQGSTDTQYF TGTGCCAGCAGCTCCCCACAGGGTAGCACAGATACGCAGTATTTT
13 TRBD2 TRBJ2-7 TRBV20-1 - CSASSGTIYEQYF TGCAGTGCTAGTAGCGGGACAATCTACGAGCAGTACTTC
14 - TRBJ1-5 TRBV4-1 - CASSQGTDRLPQHF TGCGCCAGCAGCCAAGGGACCGACAGGCTGCCCCAGCATTTT
15 TRBD2 TRBJ2-5 TRBV5-1 - CASSLRASGQETQYF TGCGCCAGCAGCTTGAGGGCTAGCGGCCAAGAGACCCAGTACTTC
14 - TRBJ2-7 TRBV3-1/TRBV3-2 - CASSQDRGGYEQYF TGTGCCAGCAGCCAAGACAGGGGCGGCTACGAGCAGTACTTC
13 TRBD1 TRBJ1-2 TRBV9 - CASSATGAYGYTF TGTGCCAGCAGCGCGACAGGGGCCTATGGCTACACCTTC
14 TRBD1 TRBJ1-2 TRBV29-1 - CSVENSDRSGGYTF TGCAGCGTTGAAAATTCGGACAGGTCCGGCGGCTACACCTTC
19 TRBD2 TRBJ2-1 TRBV6-2/TRBV6-3 - CASSPLAGRFVGDNNEQFF TGTGCCAGCAGTCCCCTAGCGGGGCGCTTTGTTGGGGACAACAATGAGCAGTTCTTC
14 - TRBJ2-7 TRBV3-1/TRBV3-2 - CASSHRLSGYEQYF TGTGCCAGCAGCCACCGACTATCGGGCTACGAGCAGTACTTC
15 TRBD1 TRBJ2-7 TRBV19 - CASTDGTGGSYEQYF TGTGCCAGTACCGACGGGACAGGGGGATCCTACGAGCAGTACTTC
18 TRBD1 TRBJ1-6 TRBV4-1 once CASSQDGTAGQGYSPLHF TGCGCCAGCAGCCAAGATGGTACAGCGGGACAGGGATATTCACCCCTCCACTTT
14 - TRBJ2-3 TRBV25-1 - CASSAPFSTDTQYF TGTGCCAGCAGTGCTCCTTTTAGCACAGATACGCAGTATTTT
17 TRBD1 TRBJ2-6 TRBV10-2 - CASSEEGALSGANVLTF TGCGCCAGCAGTGAAGAGGGGGCGCTTTCTGGGGCCAACGTCCTGACTTTC
14 TRBD1 TRBJ2-7 TRBV28 - CASSPGTGGYEQYF TGTGCCAGCAGCCCCGGGACAGGGGGCTACGAGCAGTACTTC
14 TRBD2 TRBJ2-7 TRBV5-1 - CASSWGGDGYEQYF TGCGCCAGCAGTTGGGGAGGGGACGGCTACGAGCAGTACTTC
17 TRBD2 TRBJ2-7 TRBV3-1/TRBV3-2 once CASSQHSPIVGTSEQYF TGTGCCAGCAGCCAACACTCGCCTATTGTCGGGACTAGCGAGCAGTACTTC
14 TRBD2 TRBJ2-7 TRBV27 - CASSSPGLAYEQYF TGTGCCAGCAGTTCCCCGGGACTAGCCTACGAGCAGTACTTC
15 TRBD2 TRBJ2-5 TRBV7-2 - CASSWTSGSRETQYF TGTGCCAGCAGCTGGACTAGCGGGAGTAGGGAGACCCAGTACTTC
13 TRBD1 TRBJ2-7 TRBV28 - CASMLTGVGEQYF TGTGCCAGCATGTTGACAGGGGTTGGCGAGCAGTACTTC
13 TRBD1 TRBJ2-3 TRBV28 - CAIGTGGTDTQYF TGTGCCATCGGGACAGGGGGAACAGATACGCAGTATTTT
17 TRBD2 TRBJ2-7 TRBV7-9 - CASSSTSGRPSSYEQYF TGTGCCAGCAGCTCGACTAGCGGGAGGCCCAGCTCCTACGAGCAGTACTTC
14 - TRBJ2-1 TRBV20-1 - CSASVGRDRNEQFF TGCAGTGCTAGTGTCGGGCGGGACCGCAATGAGCAGTTCTTC
14 - TRBJ2-7 TRBV5-8 - CASSLYGKGVEQYF TGTGCCAGCAGCTTGTATGGTAAGGGAGTCGAGCAGTACTTC
15 TRBD2 TRBJ2-7 TRBV28 once CASSSGGGSSYEQYF TGTGCCAGCAGTAGTGGCGGGGGGAGCTCCTACGAGCAGTACTTC
13 - TRBJ2-3 TRBV14 - CASSQDLADTQYF TGTGCCAGCAGCCAAGACCTAGCGGATACGCAGTATTTT
15 - TRBJ1-3 TRBV7-2 few CASSLVGTTGNTIYF TGTGCCAGCAGCTTAGTAGGGACAACTGGAAACACCATATATTTT
13 - TRBJ1-1 TRBV9 - CASSQGQNTEAFF TGTGCCAGCAGCCAGGGACAGAACACTGAAGCTTTCTTT
16 TRBD1 TRBJ2-1 TRBV6-6 - CASRQEGQVSYNEQFF TGTGCCAGCCGCCAAGAGGGACAGGTGTCCTACAATGAGCAGTTCTTC
16 TRBD1 TRBJ1-5 TRBV28 - CASSLRTGSVGQPQHF TGTGCCAGCAGTTTAAGGACAGGGTCGGTGGGTCAGCCCCAGCATTTT
18 TRBD2 TRBJ2-3 TRBV27 once CASSLYPLAGDWTDTQYF TGTGCCAGCAGCCTTTATCCTCTAGCGGGAGATTGGACAGATACGCAGTATTTT
12 TRBD1 TRBJ2-7 TRBV29-1 - CSVGTGIYEQYF TGCAGCGTGGGGACAGGGATCTACGAGCAGTACTTC
13 TRBD1 TRBJ1-6 TRBV29-1 - CSVGDRGNSPLHF TGCAGCGTTGGGGACAGGGGAAATTCACCCCTCCACTTT
16 TRBD2 TRBJ2-3 TRBV7-9 - CASSFTSGRNTDTQYF TGTGCCAGCAGCTTTACCAGCGGGAGGAACACAGATACGCAGTATTTT
23 TRBD1 TRBJ2-1 TRBV9 few CASSVGTTTPGTVSLPGVVEQFF TGTGCCAGCAGCGTAGGAACTACAACCCCAGGGACAGTTAGCCTGCCCGGGGTTGTTGAGCAGTTCTTC
13 - TRBJ2-5 TRBV27 - CASAYRDWGQQYF TGTGCCAGCGCGTACCGGGATTGGGGACAACAGTACTTC
16 - TRBJ1-5 TRBV14 once CASSQVTVNSNQPQHF TGTGCCAGCAGCCAAGTAACAGTTAATAGCAATCAGCCCCAGCATTTT
15 TRBD1 TRBJ1-5 TRBV2 - CASSGAGGRNQPQHF TGTGCCAGCAGTGGGGCAGGGGGGCGGAATCAGCCCCAGCATTTT
16 TRBD2 TRBJ2-7 TRBV3-1/TRBV3-2 once CASSHDGTSRTYEQYF TGTGCCAGCAGCCACGATGGGACTAGCAGGACCTACGAGCAGTACTTC
14 - TRBJ1-1 TRBV5-6 - CASSLVHLNTEAFF TGTGCCAGCAGCTTGGTTCATCTGAACACTGAAGCTTTCTTT
14 TRBD1 TRBJ2-3 TRBV2 - CASLSGQGAGTQYF TGTGCCAGCTTATCGGGACAGGGGGCCGGTACGCAGTATTTT
15 TRBD1 TRBJ1-1 TRBV3-1/TRBV3-2 once CASSQVRQGFSAAFF TGTGCCAGCAGCCAAGTGAGACAGGGGTTCTCTGCGGCTTTCTTT
14 - TRBJ2-7 TRBV7-8 once CASSSPQGSYEQYF TGTGCCAGCAGCTCCCCCCAGGGCTCCTACGAGCAGTACTTC
14 - TRBJ2-3 TRBV7-3 - CASSRGGYTDTQYF TGTGCCAGCAGCCGAGGTGGCTATACAGATACGCAGTATTTT